The 21 T cell receptor beta chains in this list originate from one sample, sequenced in a study of blood T cell repertoires in COVID-19. Sequenced by immunoSEQ multiplex PCR; TCRdb stores in-frame clones only, minus some. The table shows roughly 40,000 clones, with over 75% occurring only once. Sequencing input: peripheral blood. These receptors were obtained from a middle-aged woman with acute or convalescent COVID-19.

This clone came up once. This chain links TRBV7-2 with TRBJ2-3, with 10 nucleotides matching TRBD1. This CDR3 is built from 15 residues. V dropped 6 bases and J dropped 4; count of bases not matched to a gene: 7. Germline lookup yields CDR1 SGHTA and CDR2 FQGNSA. DNA for the CDR3: TGTGCCAGCAGTTCACGACAGGGGGCTGCAGATACGCAGTATTTT. Translating gives CASSSRQGAADTQYF.

CDR3 sequence reads: CASSLSHRGTDTQYF. The CDR3 bases are TGTGCCAGCAGTTTATCGCACAGGGGAACAGATACGCAGTATTTT. The gene calls are TRBV28 and TRBJ2-3; 7 bases match TRBD1. With V trimmed by 1 base and J by 3 bases, 4 bases remained unmatched. CDR3 length: 15 residues. Germline CDR1 reads MDHEN; CDR2 reads SYDVKM.

This clone is termed medium-sized. The chain joins TRBV9 to TRBJ1-1; D uncertain. This CDR3 comprises 12 residues. With 3 bases removed from V and 0 bases from J, the gap between germline ends came to 3 bases. CDR1 SGDLS and CDR2 YYNGEE come from the germline V gene. CDR3 amino acids: CASSELNTEAFF. CDR3 in DNA: TGTGCCAGCAGCGAGCTGAACACTGAAGCTTTCTTT. Looking up the rest from reference TRBV9 and TRBJ1-1 gives the full variable domain: DSGVTQTPKHLITATGQRVTLRCSPRSGDLSVYWYQQSLDQGLQFLIQYYNGEERAKGNILERFSAQQFPDLHSELNLSSLELGDSALYFCASSELNTEAFFGQGTRLTVV.

The chain recombines TRBV6-5 with TRBJ1-2, with a weak D call TRBD1 (5 bases). Germline-derived CDR1 and CDR2 are MNHEY and SVGAGI. The V end was cut by 7 bases, the J end by 4 bases, with 16 bases between. The length of the CDR3 is 14 residues. The CDR3 reads CASKISGIIYGYTF. The CDR3 nucleotides are TGTGCCAGCAAGATTTCAGGGATCATCTATGGCTACACCTTC.

The chain links TRBV7-9 to TRBJ1-6; 8 bases fit TRBD1. Germline lookup yields CDR1 SEHNR and CDR2 FQNEAQ (reference sequence). V dropped 4 bases and J dropped 6; count of bases not matched to a gene: 2. The length of the CDR3 is 14 residues. The CDR3 coding sequence is TGTGCCAGCAGCTACACAGGGGGTAATTCACCCCTCCACTTT. Amino acid sequence: CASSYTGGNSPLHF.

V and J are TRBV12-3 or TRBV12-4 and TRBJ1-2; D not resolved. Trimming left V 7 bases short and J 13 bases short, with 10 bases between. The CDR3 is 9 amino acids. The CDR3 coding sequence is TGTGCCAGCACCCAGAACGCCACCTTC. This encodes CASTQNATF.

The chain combines TRBV28 with TRBJ1-1; D may be TRBD1 (6 bases). Germline CDR1 MDHEN, CDR2 SYDVKM. The CDR3 sequence is 15 residues long. V was clipped by 2 bases and J by 7 bases, with 17 bases between them. The chain's CDR3 is CASSLKGGPTLEAFF. In DNA, the CDR3 is TGTGCCAGCAGTTTAAAAGGGGGACCAACGCTTGAAGCTTTCTTT.

The chain combines TRBV28 with TRBJ1-3, with no clear D. The CDR3 sequence is 12 residues long. V was clipped by 6 bases and J by 6 bases, with 9 bases between them. CDR1 and CDR2 from the germline V gene are MDHEN and SYDVKM. The CDR3 DNA sequence: TGTGCCAGCAGCCCCTTTGTAAACACCATATATTTT. Translation gives CASSPFVNTIYF.

V and J are TRBV7-9 and TRBJ1-3; D not resolved. The V and J ends lost 2 bases and 0 bases respectively, with 11 bases between them. Germline V lookup: CDR1 SEHNR, CDR2 FQNEAQ (reference sequence). This CDR3 has 16 residues. CDR3 region: CASSLMATSSGNTIYF. CDR3 sequence (DNA): TGTGCCAGCAGCTTAATGGCGACAAGCTCTGGAAACACCATATATTTT.

In its sample, this clone was seen a few times. The gene calls are TRBV7-8 and TRBJ1-4; 7 nucleotides line up with TRBD1. Germline lookup yields CDR1 SGHVS and CDR2 FQNEAQ. The CDR3 totals 13 residues. The V and J ends lost 7 bases and 8 bases, in that order; junction bases with no gene match: 7. Here the CDR3 DNA reads TGTGCCAGCACCGACAGGGAAGGAGAAAAACTGTTTTTT. Encoded protein: CASTDREGEKLFF.

This chain joins TRBV4-3 and TRBJ2-5; 7 nucleotides align to TRBD1. From germline, CDR1 is LGHNA and CDR2 YSLEER. V was clipped by 0 bases and J by 10 bases; unmatched bases: 8. The CDR3 extends over 14 amino acids. The CDR3 DNA is TGCGCCAGCAGCCAAGATCTCGGGTACAGGGGCCAGTACTTC. Its translation is CASSQDLGYRGQYF.

The chain links TRBV28 to TRBJ1-1; 8 bases align to TRBD1. The V gene end was trimmed by 9 bases and the J gene end by 2 bases; junction bases not matched to a gene: 14. This CDR3 has 16 residues. Germline V gene lookup returns CDR1 MDHEN and CDR2 SYDVKM. DNA for the CDR3: TGTGCCAGTGGGACTGACAGGGGTGGTTACAACACTGAAGCTTTCTTT. Translation gives CASGTDRGGYNTEAFF. Together with reference TRBV28 and TRBJ1-1, the CDR3 gives the full variable domain: DVKVTQSSRYLVKRTGEKVFLECVQDMDHENMFWYRQDPGLGLRLIYFSYDVKMKEKGDIPEGYSVSREKKERFSLILESASTNQTSMYLCASGTDRGGYNTEAFFGQGTRLTVV.

This sequence joins TRBV27 and TRBJ2-5, with 7 bases aligning to TRBD2. Germline V gene lookup returns CDR1 MNHEY and CDR2 SMNVEV (reference sequence). This CDR3 contains 16 residues. Trimming at V came to 5 bases and at J to 2 bases, leaving 11 bases not matched to a gene. Written as DNA, the CDR3 is TGTGCCAGCAGTCTTACGCCGACGGGGGGACAAGAGACCCAGTACTTC. This encodes CASSLTPTGGQETQYF.

The V call is TRBV5-6, the J call TRBJ2-7; D perhaps matches TRBD1 (6 bases). The CDR3 has 13 amino acids. V shed 4 bases and J shed 3 bases, with 11 bases lying between them. Germline V CDR1 and CDR2: SGHDT, YYEEEE. CDR3 bases: TGTGCCAGCAGCGGGGGCGCTAACTACGAGCAGTACTTC. This sequence encodes CASSGGANYEQYF. Combining the CDR3 with reference TRBV5-6 and TRBJ2-7 gives the whole variable domain DAGVTQSPTHLIKTRGQQVTLRCSPKSGHDTVSWYQQALGQGPQFIFQYYEEEERQRGNFPDRFSGHQFPNYSSELNVNALLLGDSALYLCASSGGANYEQYFGPGTRLTVT.

This chain links TRBV7-6 with TRBJ2-6; D is possibly TRBD1 (5 bases). The V end was cut by 5 bases, the J end by 0 bases, with 11 bases between. Per germline, CDR1 SGHVS and CDR2 FNYEAQ. The CDR3 spans 16 residues. In DNA form, the CDR3 reads TGTGCCAGCAGCCCGCTTGGGGCCTCTGGGGCCAACGTCCTGACTTTC. This codes for CASSPLGASGANVLTF.

The V call is TRBV28, the J call TRBJ1-1; 12 nucleotides align to TRBD1. Germline trimming cut 5 bases from V and 2 bases from J; bases unmatched to any gene: 12. The length of the CDR3 is 18 residues. Germline CDR1 and CDR2: MDHEN and SYDVKM. The CDR3 here is CASSPPPGTGGFNTEAFF. The CDR3 DNA follows: TGTGCCAGCAGTCCACCCCCGGGGACAGGGGGCTTTAACACTGAAGCTTTCTTT.

The chain has TRBV19 and TRBJ1-3; 7 bases agree with TRBD1. The germline V gene has CDR1 LNHDA and CDR2 SQIVND (reference sequence). The CDR3 sequence is 16 residues long. V trimming: 6 bases; J trimming: 0 bases; junction bases outside the gene matches: 8. CDR3 DNA: TGTGCCAGTAGAAGAACAGGGGAGAGCTCTGGAAACACCATATATTTT. Translation: CASRRTGESSGNTIYF. The full variable domain, its missing parts supplied by reference TRBV19 and TRBJ1-3, is DGGITQSPKYLFRKEGQNVTLSCEQNLNHDAMYWYRQDPGQGLRLIYYSQIVNDFQKGDIAEGYSVSREKKESFPLTVTSAQKNPTAFYLCASRRTGESSGNTIYFGEGSWLTVV.

The rearrangement uses TRBV6-1 and TRBJ2-3; 9 bases map to TRBD2. Per germline, CDR1 MNHNS and CDR2 SASEGT. Trimming removed 2 bases from V and 3 bases from J; junction bases left unmatched: 3. CDR3 size: 15 residues. The CDR3 nucleotides are TGTGCCAGCAGTGAACGTAGCGGGAGAACAGATACGCAGTATTTT. Translation gives CASSERSGRTDTQYF.

CDR3 region: CASSQVRGVARYEQYF. The CDR3, as DNA: TGCGCCAGCAGCCAAGTCAGGGGAGTTGCCCGTTACGAGCAGTACTTC. The chain joins TRBV4-3 to TRBJ2-7, with D perhaps TRBD1 (6 bases). Germline loops: CDR1 LGHNA, CDR2 YSLEER. The CDR3 runs to 16 residues. The V gene lost 1 base and the J gene lost 4 bases, with 17 bases spanning the gap.

The chain recombines TRBV10-3 with TRBJ2-7, with D maybe TRBD1 (6 bases). V shed 4 bases and J shed 5 bases, with 9 bases lying between them. CDR1 is ENHRY and CDR2 is SYGVKD in the germline V gene. The CDR3 sequence is 12 residues long. The CDR3 region is CAISGDNHEQYF. The DNA of the CDR3 is TGTGCCATCAGTGGGGACAACCACGAGCAGTACTTC.

CDR3 loop: CASSQTTGILEQYF. The CDR3 DNA reads TGCGCCAGCAGCCAGACCACAGGGATACTGGAGCAGTACTTC. The chain joins TRBV4-1 to TRBJ2-7; perhaps TRBD1 as D (6 bases). The V gene lost 3 bases and the J gene lost 7 bases, with 16 bases spanning the gap. The germline V gene has CDR1 MGHRA and CDR2 YSYEKL. The CDR3 has 14 residues.